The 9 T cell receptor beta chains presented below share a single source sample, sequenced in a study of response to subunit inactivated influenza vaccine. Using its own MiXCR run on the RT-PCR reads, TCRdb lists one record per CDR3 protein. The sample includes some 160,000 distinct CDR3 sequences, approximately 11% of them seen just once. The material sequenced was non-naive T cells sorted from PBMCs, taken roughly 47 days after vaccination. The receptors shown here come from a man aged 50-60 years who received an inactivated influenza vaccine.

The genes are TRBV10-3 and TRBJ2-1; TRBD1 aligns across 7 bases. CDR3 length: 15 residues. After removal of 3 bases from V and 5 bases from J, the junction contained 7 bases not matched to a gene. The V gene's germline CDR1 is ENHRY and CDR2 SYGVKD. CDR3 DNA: TGTGCCATCAGTGACTCCGGGACAGATCACAATGAGCAGTTCTTC. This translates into CAISDSGTDHNEQFF.

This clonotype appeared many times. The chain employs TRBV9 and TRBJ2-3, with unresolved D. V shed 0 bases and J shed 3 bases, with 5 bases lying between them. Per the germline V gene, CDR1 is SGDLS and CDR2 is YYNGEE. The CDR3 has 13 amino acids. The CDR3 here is CASSVATTDTQYF. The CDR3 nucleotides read TGTGCCAGCAGCGTAGCTACGACAGATACGCAGTATTTT.

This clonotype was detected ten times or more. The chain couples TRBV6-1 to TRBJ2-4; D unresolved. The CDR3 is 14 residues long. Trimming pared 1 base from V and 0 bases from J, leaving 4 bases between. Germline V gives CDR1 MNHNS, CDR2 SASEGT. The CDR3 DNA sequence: TGTGCCAGCAGTGAAGTATTAGCCAAAAACATTCAGTACTTC. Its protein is CASSEVLAKNIQYF.

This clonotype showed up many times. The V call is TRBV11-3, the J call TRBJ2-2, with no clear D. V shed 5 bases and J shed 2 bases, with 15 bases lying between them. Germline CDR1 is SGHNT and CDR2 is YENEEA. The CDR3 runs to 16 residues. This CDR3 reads CASSPTDQPNTGELFF. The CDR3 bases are TGTGCCAGCAGCCCTACGGACCAACCTAACACCGGGGAGCTGTTTTTT.

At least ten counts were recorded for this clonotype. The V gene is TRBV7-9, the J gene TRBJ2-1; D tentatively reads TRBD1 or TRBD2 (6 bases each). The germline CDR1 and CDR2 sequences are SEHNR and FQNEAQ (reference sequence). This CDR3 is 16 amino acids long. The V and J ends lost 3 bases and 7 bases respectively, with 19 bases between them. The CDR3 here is CASSLGAPRGGNEQFF. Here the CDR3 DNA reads TGTGCCAGCAGCTTGGGGGCCCCCAGGGGAGGAAATGAGCAGTTCTTC.

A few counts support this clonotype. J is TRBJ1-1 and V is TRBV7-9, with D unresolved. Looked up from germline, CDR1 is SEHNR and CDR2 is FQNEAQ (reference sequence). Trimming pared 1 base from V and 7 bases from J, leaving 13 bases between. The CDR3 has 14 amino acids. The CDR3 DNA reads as TGTGCCAGCAGCTTAGGGCATCAGGTTGGTGAAGCTTTCTTT. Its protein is CASSLGHQVGEAFF.

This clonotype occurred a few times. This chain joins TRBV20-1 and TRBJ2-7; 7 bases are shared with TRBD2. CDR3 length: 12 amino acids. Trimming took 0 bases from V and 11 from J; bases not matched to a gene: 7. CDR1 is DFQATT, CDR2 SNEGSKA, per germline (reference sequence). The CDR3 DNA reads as TGCAGTGCTAGAGAATTTTGGGCGGGAGAGTACTTC. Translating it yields CSAREFWAGEYF.

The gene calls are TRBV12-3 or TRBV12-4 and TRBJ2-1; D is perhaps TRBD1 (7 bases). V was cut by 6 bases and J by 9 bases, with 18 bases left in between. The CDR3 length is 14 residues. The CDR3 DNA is TGTGCCAGCAGCTGGCGGGGCCAGGGGGGTGAGCAGTTCTTC. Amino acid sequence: CASSWRGQGGEQFF.

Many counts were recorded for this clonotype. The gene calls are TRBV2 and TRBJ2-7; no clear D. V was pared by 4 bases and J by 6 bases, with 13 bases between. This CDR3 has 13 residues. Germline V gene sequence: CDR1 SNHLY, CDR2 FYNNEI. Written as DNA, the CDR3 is TGTGCCAGCAGTGCGGGCTTCCAGACCGAGCAGTACTTC. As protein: CASSAGFQTEQYF.